These 26 T cell receptor beta chains originate from one sample sequenced in a study of blood T cell repertoires in COVID-19. Method: immunoSEQ multiplex PCR; TCRdb's copy keeps in-frame clones and lacks some. The sample lists hundreds of thousands of clones; roughly 88% were seen once. Sequenced: PBMCs or T cells enriched from blood (not recorded which). The source is a woman aged 18-29 years who had been exposed to COVID-19.

The DNA of the CDR3 is TGCGCCAGCAGTGAGTCCGGGGGCTACGAGCAGTACTTC. It yields the protein CASSESGGYEQYF. V is TRBV10-1 and J is TRBJ2-7, with D tentatively TRBD2 (6 bases). V lost 0 bases, J lost 3 bases, and 6 bases lay in between. This CDR3 is 13 amino acids long. Germline CDR1 reads WNHNN; CDR2 reads SYGVQD (reference sequence).

This clone was detected only once. The chain employs TRBV14 and TRBJ1-1; 8 nucleotides align to TRBD1. J was trimmed by 4 bases and V by 1 base; bases with no gene match: 8. Germline assignment: CDR1 SGHDN and CDR2 FVKESK. The CDR3 runs to 16 residues. Written as DNA, the CDR3 is TGTGCCAGCAGCCAAGGGACAGGGACGGGAGTCACTGAAGCTTTCTTT. The encoded protein is CASSQGTGTGVTEAFF.

The chain has TRBV19 and TRBJ2-3; possibly TRBD2 for D (5 bases). The CDR3 contains 14 residues. CDR1 LNHDA and CDR2 SQIVND come from the germline V gene (reference sequence). Trimming removed 2 bases from V and 9 bases from J, with 15 bases in between. CDR3 region: CASSIPGVGRTQYF. CDR3 in DNA: TGTGCCAGTAGTATACCCGGGGTAGGAAGGACGCAGTATTTT.

J is TRBJ2-7 and V is TRBV3-1 (or the pseudogene TRBV3-2), with 11 bases that match TRBD1. The germline gives CDR1 LGHDT, CDR2 YNNKEL (reference sequence). J was trimmed by 7 bases and V by 5 bases; bases with no gene match: 10. The CDR3 is 15 residues long. CDR3: CASSSAGTGGEEQYF. CDR3 nucleotides: TGTGCCAGCAGCTCGGCTGGGACAGGGGGGGAGGAGCAGTACTTC.

The CDR3: CASSQGRIGVDNEQFF. For the CDR3, the DNA is TGCGCCAGCAGCCAAGGTCGAATAGGGGTAGACAATGAGCAGTTCTTC. V is TRBV4-1 and J is TRBJ2-1, with D perhaps TRBD1 (5 bases). V was shortened by 1 base and J by 5 bases, with 15 bases between the two germline ends. Germline lookup yields CDR1 MGHRA and CDR2 YSYEKL. The CDR3 totals 16 residues.

V and J are TRBV9 and TRBJ1-4; D is unresolved. Germline CDR1 reads SGDLS; CDR2 reads YYNGEE. The V gene lost 0 bases and the J gene lost 1 base, with 10 bases spanning the gap. CDR3 size: 16 residues. The CDR3 DNA reads TGTGCCAGCAGCGTAGTATGGCAGTTAACTAATGAAAAACTGTTTTTT. It encodes CASSVVWQLTNEKLFF.

The V gene is TRBV5-1, the J gene TRBJ1-6; perhaps TRBD1 as D (6 bases). CDR3 length: 16 residues. V lost 4 bases, J lost 6 bases, and 17 bases lay in between. CDR1 is SGHRS and CDR2 is YFSETQ in the germline V gene. This chain's CDR3 is CASSPQGVGVNSPLHF. The CDR3 region has the DNA TGCGCCAGCAGCCCACAGGGAGTTGGGGTTAATTCACCCCTCCACTTT.

In its sample, this clone was seen once. Here the CDR3 reads CATSARDTSPQETQYF. The CDR3 coding sequence is TGTGCCACCAGTGCACGGGACACCTCACCCCAAGAGACCCAGTACTTC. The chain uses TRBV24-1 and TRBJ2-5; D possibly corresponds to TRBD1 (6 bases). Germline V gene data show CDR1 as KGHDR and CDR2 as SFDVKD. Trimming left V 5 bases short and J 1 base short, with 16 bases between. This CDR3 contains 16 residues.

The chain carries TRBV10-2 and TRBJ2-3; 11 bases match TRBD2. The CDR3 extends over 17 amino acids. V shed 1 base, J shed 3 bases, and the junction held 6 bases outside the gene matches. In germline, CDR1 is WSHSY, CDR2 SAAADI. The DNA of the CDR3 is TGCGCCAGCAGTGAGTGGGCGGGACTAGCGGAGACAGATACGCAGTATTTT. Protein product: CASSEWAGLAETDTQYF.

The chain is built from TRBV7-2 and TRBJ2-7; 9 positions match TRBD2. V was pared by 5 bases and J by 4 bases, with 12 bases of the junction left unmatched. CDR1 and CDR2 (germline): SGHTA, FQGNSA. CDR3 length: 16 residues. The CDR3 DNA reads TGTGCCAGCAGCCTAACGGGTGGCGGGGGGGAATACGAGCAGTACTTC. Its translation: CASSLTGGGGEYEQYF.

The V and J genes are TRBV19 and TRBJ1-6; D is unclear. The CDR3 sequence is 17 residues long. Trimming shortened V by 6 bases and J by 2 bases, and 17 bases separated the two germline ends. The germline V gene has CDR1 LNHDA and CDR2 SQIVND (reference sequence). CDR3 loop: CASSPVGEGPYNSPLHF. The CDR3 region has the DNA TGTGCCAGTAGCCCCGTGGGAGAGGGCCCCTATAATTCACCCCTCCACTTT.

The count of this clone is one. The chain has TRBV10-1 and TRBJ2-7; weak D call: TRBD2 (6 bases). CDR3 length: 14 residues. The V gene's germline CDR1 is WNHNN and CDR2 SYGVQD (reference sequence). The V end lost 6 bases, the J end lost 6 bases, and 18 bases lay between the germline ends. CDR3 sequence (DNA): TGCGCCAGCAGCCGGAGCCCCGCGGGAACCGAGCAGTACTTC. It yields the protein CASSRSPAGTEQYF.

This chain joins TRBV27 and TRBJ2-1, with 8 bases matching TRBD2. V shed 4 bases, J shed 7 bases, and the junction held 9 bases outside the gene matches. Germline V gene sequence: CDR1 MNHEY, CDR2 SMNVEV (reference sequence). This CDR3 is built from 15 residues. Here the CDR3 reads CASSSAGTRGNEQFF. CDR3 nucleotide sequence: TGTGCCAGCAGTTCCGCCGGGACTAGGGGGAATGAGCAGTTCTTC.

The sample holds one count of this clone. V is TRBV7-9 and J is TRBJ1-1; perhaps TRBD1 as D (5 bases). V lost 5 bases, J lost 4 bases, and 11 bases lay in between. CDR3 length equals 13 residues. From germline, CDR1 is SEHNR and CDR2 FQNEAQ (reference sequence). CDR3 protein: CASSGTGVTEAFF. The CDR3 DNA reads as TGTGCCAGCAGCGGTACGGGGGTCACTGAAGCTTTCTTT.

The rearrangement joins TRBV10-2 to TRBJ2-7; 8 bases are shared with TRBD1. V shed 8 bases, J shed 1 base, and the junction held 16 bases outside the gene matches. Per the germline V gene, CDR1 is WSHSY and CDR2 is SAAADI. The CDR3 contains 17 residues. CDR3 in amino acids: CASQKRVGTGDSYEQYF. The CDR3 DNA reads TGCGCCAGCCAAAAAAGGGTTGGGACAGGCGATTCCTACGAGCAGTACTTC.

This clone was observed a handful of times. The genes are TRBV4-2 and TRBJ2-7; 8 bases map to TRBD2. Looked up from germline, CDR1 is LGHNA and CDR2 is YNFKEQ. The CDR3 length is 16 residues. After removal of 1 base from V and 2 bases from J, the junction contained 7 bases not matched to a gene. The CDR3 reads CASSQGLAGPAYEQYF. CDR3 in DNA: TGTGCCAGCAGCCAAGGATTAGCGGGGCCCGCCTACGAGCAGTACTTC.

This chain connects TRBV5-1 to TRBJ1-1, with D tentatively TRBD1 (5 bases). Germline CDR1 SGHRS, CDR2 YFSETQ. CDR3 length: 15 amino acids. V was pared by 4 bases and J by 0 bases, with 13 bases between. The CDR3 nucleotides are TGCGCCAGCAGCATACCGACAGCCTTGAACACTGAAGCTTTCTTT. Residues: CASSIPTALNTEAFF.

This rearrangement joins TRBV28 to TRBJ2-3; 12 nucleotides align to TRBD2. The CDR3 extends over 16 amino acids. Germline CDR1 MDHEN, CDR2 SYDVKM. Germline trimming cut 4 bases from V and 5 bases from J; bases unmatched to any gene: 7. The CDR3 region has the DNA TGTGCCAGCAGTTCCAGACTAGCGGGAGAGATAGATACGCAGTATTTT. Protein: CASSSRLAGEIDTQYF.

This chain uses TRBV18 with TRBJ2-5; the D is unclear. The CDR3 runs 13 residues. V lost 0 bases, J lost 3 bases, and 5 bases lay in between. Germline V lookup: CDR1 KGHSH, CDR2 LQKENI. The CDR3 DNA sequence: TGTGCCAGCTCACCACCACGGGAAGAGACCCAGTACTTC. This codes for CASSPPREETQYF. The variable domain in full, with the rest retrieved from reference TRBV18 and TRBJ2-5, is NAGVMQNPRHLVRRRGQEARLRCSPMKGHSHVYWYRQLPEEGLKFMVYLQKENIIDESGMPKERFSAEFPKEGPSILRIQQVVRGDSAAYFCASSPPREETQYFGPGTRLLVL.

The V gene is TRBV7-2, the J gene TRBJ2-3; possible D gene TRBD2, 7 bases. V dropped 5 bases and J dropped 9 bases, with 18 bases sitting between them. Germline-derived CDR1 and CDR2 are SGHTA and FQGNSA. The CDR3 runs to 14 residues. CDR3 nucleotides: TGTGCCAGCAGCGGGGGGGGCGCCGTGGAGACGCAGTATTTT. Its translation: CASSGGGAVETQYF. The whole variable domain, remainder taken from reference TRBV7-2 and TRBJ2-3, is GAGVSQSPSNKVTEKGKDVELRCDPISGHTALYWYRQSLGQGLEFLIYFQGNSAPDKSGLPSDRFSAERTGGSVSTLTIQRTQQEDSAVYLCASSGGGAVETQYFGPGTRLTVL.

This rearrangement joins TRBV4-2 to TRBJ2-3, with TRBD2 matching 8 bases. Germline CDR1 is LGHNA and CDR2 is YNFKEQ. The CDR3 contains 15 residues. Trimming took 4 bases from V and 2 from J; bases not matched to a gene: 5. DNA of the CDR3: TGTGCCAGCAGCCCCACTAGCGGCCCCACAGATACGCAGTATTTT. This gives the protein CASSPTSGPTDTQYF.

The chain links TRBV4-1 to TRBJ2-7; perhaps TRBD1 as D (6 bases). Germline values: CDR1 MGHRA, CDR2 YSYEKL. Trimming shortened V by 3 bases and J by 2 bases, and 26 bases separated the two germline ends. The CDR3 totals 19 residues. This chain's CDR3 is CASSQNPGGSYSFTYEQYF. CDR3 sequence (DNA): TGCGCCAGCAGCCAGAACCCTGGGGGCTCCTACAGCTTCACCTACGAGCAGTACTTC.

The rearrangement uses TRBV2 and TRBJ1-4; TRBD1 agrees at 7 bases. Losses at the gene ends were 6 bases for V and 3 bases for J; bases not matched to a gene: 7. This CDR3 spans 15 amino acids. CDR1 is SNHLY and CDR2 is FYNNEI in the germline V gene. CDR3 loop: CASRPDRRANEKLFF. CDR3 DNA: TGTGCCAGCAGACCGGACAGGCGGGCTAATGAAAAACTGTTTTTT.

The V gene is TRBV6-1, the J gene TRBJ2-4; TRBD2 matches 7 bases. The germline CDR1 and CDR2 sequences are MNHNS and SASEGT. There are 14 residues in the CDR3. The trim removed 3 bases at V and 7 bases at J, leaving 6 bases unmatched. The CDR3 is CASSDYSAGNIQYF. For the CDR3, the DNA is TGTGCCAGCAGTGATTACTCAGCGGGGAACATTCAGTACTTC.

Here the CDR3 DNA reads TGTGCCAGTAGTATAGGAGAAGTGAACACTGAAGCTTTCTTT. Protein product: CASSIGEVNTEAFF. This rearrangement joins TRBV19 to TRBJ1-1; D is uncertain. Trimming shortened V by 1 base and J by 0 bases, and 6 bases separated the two germline ends. Germline V gene sequence: CDR1 LNHDA, CDR2 SQIVND (reference sequence). The CDR3 is 14 amino acids.

The rearrangement joins TRBV19 to TRBJ2-2, with 7 positions matching TRBD1. This CDR3 contains 15 residues. Per germline, CDR1 LNHDA and CDR2 SQIVND (reference sequence). V trimming: 3 bases; J trimming: 3 bases; junction bases outside the gene matches: 4. CDR3: CASSIPGGDTGELFF. The CDR3 nucleotides are TGTGCCAGTAGTATTCCAGGGGGAGACACCGGGGAGCTGTTTTTT.